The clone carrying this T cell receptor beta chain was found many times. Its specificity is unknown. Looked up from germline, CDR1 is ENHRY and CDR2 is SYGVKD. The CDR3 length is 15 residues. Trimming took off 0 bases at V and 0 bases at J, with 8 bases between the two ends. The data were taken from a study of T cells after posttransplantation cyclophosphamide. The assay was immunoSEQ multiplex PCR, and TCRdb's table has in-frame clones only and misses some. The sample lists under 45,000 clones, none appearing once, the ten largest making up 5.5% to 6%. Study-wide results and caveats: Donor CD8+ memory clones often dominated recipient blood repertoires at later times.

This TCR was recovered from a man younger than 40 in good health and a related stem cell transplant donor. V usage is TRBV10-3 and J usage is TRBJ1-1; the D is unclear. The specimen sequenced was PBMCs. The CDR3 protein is CAISESGQMNTEAFF. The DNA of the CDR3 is TGTGCCATCAGTGAGTCAGGTCAAATGAACACTGAAGCTTTCTTT.